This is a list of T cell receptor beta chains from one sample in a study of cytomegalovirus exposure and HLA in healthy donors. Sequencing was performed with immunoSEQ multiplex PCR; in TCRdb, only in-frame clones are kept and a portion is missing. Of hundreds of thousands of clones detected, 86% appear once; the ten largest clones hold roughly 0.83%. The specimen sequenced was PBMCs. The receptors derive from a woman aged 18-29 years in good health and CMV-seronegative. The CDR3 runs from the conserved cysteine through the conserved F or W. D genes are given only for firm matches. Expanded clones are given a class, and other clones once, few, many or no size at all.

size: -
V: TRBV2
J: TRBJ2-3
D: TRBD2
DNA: TGTGCCAGCACAGCGGGGGGTATCACAGATACGCAGTATTTT
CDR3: CASTAGGITDTQYF

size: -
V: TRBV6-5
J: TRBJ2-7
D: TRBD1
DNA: TGTGCCAGCAGTTACTCGACAGGGGACAACGAGCAGTACTTC
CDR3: CASSYSTGDNEQYF

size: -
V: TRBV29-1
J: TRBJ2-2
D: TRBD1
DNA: TGCAGCGTTCCGGGACAGGGGAGTTTTGGCGGGGAGCTGTTTTTT
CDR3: CSVPGQGSFGGELFF

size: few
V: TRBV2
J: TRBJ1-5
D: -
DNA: TGTGCCAGCAGTGAAGGGGGGGGCAATCAGCCCCAGCATTTT
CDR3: CASSEGGGNQPQHF

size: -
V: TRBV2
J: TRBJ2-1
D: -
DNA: TGTGCCAGCAGCCTCGGACTGGAGCAGTTCTTC
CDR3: CASSLGLEQFF

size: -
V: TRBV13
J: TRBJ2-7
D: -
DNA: TGTGCCAGCAGCCAGGCCGGGACTGGACCCTACGAGCAGTACTTC
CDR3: CASSQAGTGPYEQYF

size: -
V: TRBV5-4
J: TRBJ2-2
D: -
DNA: TGTGCCAGCACCCCCAGTGGGGGGGCTTATACCGGGGAGCTGTTTTTT
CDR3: CASTPSGGAYTGELFF

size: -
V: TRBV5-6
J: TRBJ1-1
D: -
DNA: TGTGCCAGCAGCTTGAGTAGCACTGAAGCTTTCTTT
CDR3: CASSLSSTEAFF

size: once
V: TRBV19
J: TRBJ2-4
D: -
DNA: TGTGCCAGTAGTATAGCTACGGGGGCCAAAAACATTCAGTACTTC
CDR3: CASSIATGAKNIQYF

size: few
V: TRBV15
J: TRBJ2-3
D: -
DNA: TGTGCCACCAGCGTGGGTGGCAGGGGTGCAGATACGCAGTATTTT
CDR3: CATSVGGRGADTQYF

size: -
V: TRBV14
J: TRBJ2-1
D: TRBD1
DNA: TGTGCCAGCAGCCCAGCACTGACAGGGCGGCGAAATGAGCAGTTCTTC
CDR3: CASSPALTGRRNEQFF

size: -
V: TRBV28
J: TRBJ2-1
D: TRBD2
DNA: TGTGCCACCTTAAACCGGGGGGGGGACAATGAGCAGTTCTTC
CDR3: CATLNRGGDNEQFF

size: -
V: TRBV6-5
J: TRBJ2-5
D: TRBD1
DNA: TGTGCCAGCAGTCCGGGACAGGGGGCCGCGGAGACCCAGTACTTC
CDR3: CASSPGQGAAETQYF

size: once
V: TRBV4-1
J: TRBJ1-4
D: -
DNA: TGCGCCAGCAGCCAAGAGGGAGGGACTAATGAAAAACTGTTTTTT
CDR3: CASSQEGGTNEKLFF

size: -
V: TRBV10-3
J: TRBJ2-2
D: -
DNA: TGTGCCATCAGTGAGTCGTTCGGACAGCTGAACACCGGGGAGCTGTTTTTT
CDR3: CAISESFGQLNTGELFF

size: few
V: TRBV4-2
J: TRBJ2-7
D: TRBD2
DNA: TGTGCCAGCAGTCAAACTAGCGACCCAACCTACGAGCAGTACTTC
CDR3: CASSQTSDPTYEQYF

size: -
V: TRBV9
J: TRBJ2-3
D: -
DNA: TGTGCCAGCAACTCAAGACAGGGCACAGATACGCAGTATTTT
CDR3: CASNSRQGTDTQYF

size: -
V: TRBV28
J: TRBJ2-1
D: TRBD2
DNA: TGTGCCAGCAGTATCCCGGGACTAGCGGGAGGTAGTTACAATGAGCAGTTCTTC
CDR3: CASSIPGLAGGSYNEQFF

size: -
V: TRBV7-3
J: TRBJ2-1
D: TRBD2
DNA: TGTGCCAGCAGCCCGGGAGGCTCCTACAATGAGCAGTTCTTC
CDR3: CASSPGGSYNEQFF

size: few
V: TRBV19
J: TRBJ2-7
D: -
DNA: TGTGCCAGTAGTATCCCGACTAGAGAGCAGTACTTC
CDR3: CASSIPTREQYF

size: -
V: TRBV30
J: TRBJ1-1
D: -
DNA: TGTGCCTGGCAGTGGGGGCAGGTGAACACTGAAGCTTTCTTT
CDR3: CAWQWGQVNTEAFF

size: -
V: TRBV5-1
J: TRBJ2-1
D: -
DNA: TGCGCCAGCAGCCGATCGGGGGAACCCTACAATGAGCAGTTCTTC
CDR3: CASSRSGEPYNEQFF

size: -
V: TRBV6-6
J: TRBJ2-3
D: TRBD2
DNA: TGTGCCAGCAGTCTAGCGGGGCTCACAGATACGCAGTATTTT
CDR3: CASSLAGLTDTQYF

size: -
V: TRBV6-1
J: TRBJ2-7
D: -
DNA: TGTGCCAGCACCTCCTCAGGGACAACCTACGAGCAGTACTTC
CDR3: CASTSSGTTYEQYF

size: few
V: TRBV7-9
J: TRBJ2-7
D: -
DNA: TGTGCCAGCAGCTCCCGGACAGGCGGGGGGTCCTACGAGCAGTACTTC
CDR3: CASSSRTGGGSYEQYF

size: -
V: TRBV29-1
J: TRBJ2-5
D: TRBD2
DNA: TGCAGCGTTGCCAGCGGGACTCAAAAGACCCAGTACTTC
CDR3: CSVASGTQKTQYF

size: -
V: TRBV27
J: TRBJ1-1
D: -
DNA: TGTGCCAGCAGTTTAGTGGGCCTACTGGTCACTGAAGCTTTCTTT
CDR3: CASSLVGLLVTEAFF

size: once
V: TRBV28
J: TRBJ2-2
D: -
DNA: TGTGCCAGCAAGAGTCCCGGGGGAAACACCGGGGAGCTGTTTTTT
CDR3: CASKSPGGNTGELFF

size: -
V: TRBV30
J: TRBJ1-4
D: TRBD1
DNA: TGTGCCTGGAGTTCCGACCGACAGGGAAGAGGTGAAAAACTGTTTTTT
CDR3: CAWSSDRQGRGEKLFF

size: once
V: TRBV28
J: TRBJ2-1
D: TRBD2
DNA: TGTGCCAGCAGTGAACTAGCGGGCCTGTACAATGAGCAGTTCTTC
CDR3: CASSELAGLYNEQFF

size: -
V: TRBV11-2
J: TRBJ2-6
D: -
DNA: TGTGCCAGCAGCTTAACAGCCTCTGGGGCCAACGTCCTGACTTTC
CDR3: CASSLTASGANVLTF

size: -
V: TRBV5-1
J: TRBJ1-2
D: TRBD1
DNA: TGCGCCAGCAGCTTGGCTGCCGGACAGGCGTCGAACTATGGCTACACCTTC
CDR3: CASSLAAGQASNYGYTF

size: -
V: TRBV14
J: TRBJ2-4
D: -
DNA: TGTGCCAGCAGCCAAGAGAAAGGGACTGGTCAGTACTTC
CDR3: CASSQEKGTGQYF

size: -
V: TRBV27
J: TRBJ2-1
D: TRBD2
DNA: TGTGCCAGCAGTAGCGGGACCCTCTCCTACAATGAGCAGTTCTTC
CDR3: CASSSGTLSYNEQFF

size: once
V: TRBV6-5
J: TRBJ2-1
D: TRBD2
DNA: TGTGCCAGCAGTTACAATGGGGGGGGGTCCTACAATGAGCAGTTCTTC
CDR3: CASSYNGGGSYNEQFF

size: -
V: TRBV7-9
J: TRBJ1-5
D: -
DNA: TGTGCCAGCACCATGACAGGTAGCAATCAGCCCCAGCATTTT
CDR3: CASTMTGSNQPQHF

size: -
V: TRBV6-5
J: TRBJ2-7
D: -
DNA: TGTGCCAGCAGACTAACGACAGATCTCTACGAGCAGTACTTC
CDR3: CASRLTTDLYEQYF